Listed below are T cell receptor beta chains from one sample, sequenced in a study of PD-1 blockade in classical Hodgkin lymphoma. Clones were read by immunoSEQ multiplex PCR, and TCRdb kept only the in-frame ones, dropping some. The sample shows under 100,000 clones, approximately 91% of them seen only once. Sequences were derived from peripheral blood mononuclear cells (PBMCs), sampled before the second cycle of nivolumab. The receptors originated from a human donor with classical Hodgkin lymphoma. The CDR3 runs from the conserved cysteine through the conserved F or W. A D gene is named only where the DNA matches it firmly. Not all rows give a size; the values are once, few, many and, for expanded clones, a class.

TRBD1 NA TRBJ1-5 TRBV27 15 TGTGCCAGCAGTTTGGCGAGGACAGGGAGGGGGCCCCAGCATTTT CASSLARTGRGPQHF
NA NA TRBJ2-5 TRBV7-6 18 TGTGCCAGCAGCTTAGTCCCCCAACTAGCCTCCCGGAAAGAGACCCAGTACTTC CASSLVPQLASRKETQYF
NA NA TRBJ2-1 TRBV5-1 14 TGCGCCAGCAGCTTGACTCTACTAGCTAATGAGCAGTTCTTC CASSLTLLANEQFF
TRBD2 NA TRBJ2-7 TRBV4-1 15 TGCGCCAGCAGCCAAGAGTTGCTAGCGGTCTACGAGCAGTACTTC CASSQELLAVYEQYF
NA NA TRBJ1-4 TRBV19 16 TGTGCCAGTAGTTCCTCCCAGGGGCGGCCTCGTGAAAAACTGTTTTTT CASSSSQGRPREKLFF
NA NA TRBJ1-1 TRBV6-1 19 TGTGCCAGCAGTGAAGATCCCCCCCGCGACAGGATCCCGTACACTGAAGCTTTCTTT CASSEDPPRDRIPYTEAFF
NA NA TRBJ2-7 TRBV5-4 16 TGTGCCAGCAGCTTGGTAGGCTGGCTTTCGAACTACGAGCAGTACTTC CASSLVGWLSNYEQYF
TRBD1 NA TRBJ2-7 TRBV30 13 TGTGCCTGGGAGGCCGACAGGGATTCCGAGCAGTACTTC CAWEADRDSEQYF
NA NA TRBJ2-7 TRBV10-1 14 TGCGCCAGCACAGGGAGACACGCACCCTACGAGCAGTACTTC CASTGRHAPYEQYF
NA NA TRBJ2-7 TRBV30 14 TGTGCCTGGAGTGTAGGGGTAGGACTCTACGAGCAGTACTTC CAWSVGVGLYEQYF
NA NA TRBJ1-1 TRBV5-1 14 TGCGCCAGCCGACCTCAGGGTGATAGCACTGAAGCTTTCTTT CASRPQGDSTEAFF
TRBD2 NA TRBJ2-1 TRBV7-8 13 TGTGCCAGCAGCTTAGGGCGGGAGCGTGAGCAGTTCTTC CASSLGREREQFF
NA NA TRBJ1-5 TRBV27 13 TGTGCCAGCAGTCCCCGACAGTATCAGCCCCAGCATTTT CASSPRQYQPQHF
NA NA TRBJ2-7 TRBV5-6 14 TGTGCCAGCAGCTACCGTCCCAAGATAGGTGAGCAGTACTTC CASSYRPKIGEQYF
NA NA TRBJ2-7 TRBV5-1 15 TGCGCCAGCAGCTTCGGGACACATGGGGGCTACGAGCAGTACTTC CASSFGTHGGYEQYF
NA once TRBJ2-7 TRBV19 17 TGTGCCAGTAGCCGCGGAGGAGGCCAGGGCTTAACCTACGAGCAGTACTTC CASSRGGGQGLTYEQYF
TRBD1 once TRBJ2-7 TRBV19 15 TGTGCCAGTAGTATGGAGCACAGGGGAATCTACGAGCAGTACTTC CASSMEHRGIYEQYF
NA NA TRBJ1-2 TRBV6-5 15 TGTGCCAGCAGTTCGACTACAGGGCCCAACTATGGCTACACCTTC CASSSTTGPNYGYTF
TRBD1 NA TRBJ1-2 TRBV6-6 14 TGTGCCAGCAGTTGGGTCGACAGGGACTATGGCTACACCTTC CASSWVDRDYGYTF
NA NA TRBJ2-7 TRBV7-9 14 TGTGCCAGCAGCAAGCCGAGTGGGTCCCACGAGCAGTACTTC CASSKPSGSHEQYF
TRBD1 NA TRBJ1-5 TRBV5-5 14 TGTGCCAGCAGGGAGACAGGGGGCAATCAGCCCCAGCATTTT CASRETGGNQPQHF
NA NA TRBJ2-3 TRBV9 13 TGTGCCAGCAGCGTAGCGGGAACAGATACGCAGTATTTT CASSVAGTDTQYF
NA NA TRBJ2-3 TRBV19 14 TGTGCCAGTAGTATCCAGCTTTCCACAGATACGCAGTATTTT CASSIQLSTDTQYF
NA NA TRBJ2-2 TRBV9 12 TGTGCCAGCAGCGTAAATGCCGGGGAGCTGTTTTTT CASSVNAGELFF
NA NA TRBJ2-1 TRBV7-8 15 TGTGCCAGCAGCTTTAGCGAAGGCACCTACAATGAGCAGTTCTTC CASSFSEGTYNEQFF
NA NA TRBJ2-1 TRBV19 13 TGTGCCAGTTCCACCCGGCCTTACAATGAGCAGTTCTTC CASSTRPYNEQFF
TRBD1 NA TRBJ1-5 TRBV5-4 17 TGTGCCAGCAGCTTGTGGGCAGGGGGCCAGGGCAATCAGCCCCAGCATTTT CASSLWAGGQGNQPQHF
NA NA TRBJ2-2 TRBV5-1 15 TGCGCCAGCAGCTTGGGAACCCAGCACACCGGGGAGCTGTTTTTT CASSLGTQHTGELFF
TRBD1 NA TRBJ2-6 TRBV27 16 TGTGCCAGCAGTATATACAGGGGGCCTGGGGCCAACGTCCTGACTTTC CASSIYRGPGANVLTF
TRBD2 NA TRBJ2-1 TRBV19 15 TGTGCCAGTAGTTCACTAGCGGGGGGTCGCAATGAGCAGTTCTTC CASSSLAGGRNEQFF
TRBD1 NA TRBJ2-3 TRBV7-8 18 TGTGCCAGCAGCTTTTCGCACGGGACAGGCCAACTCACAGATACGCAGTATTTT CASSFSHGTGQLTDTQYF
NA NA TRBJ1-3 TRBV28 15 TGTGCCAGCAGTGGCGGACTTCACTCTGGAAACACCATATATTTT CASSGGLHSGNTIYF
NA few TRBJ2-6 TRBV7-8 22 TGTGCCAGCAGCTTAGAATATGTCGCCGAAAACCTACTTACGGGTGGGGCCAACGTCCTGACTTTC CASSLEYVAENLLTGGANVLTF
NA NA TRBJ2-7 TRBV19 15 TGTGCCAGTAGTATCGCGGTAGCCGGGAGTGGCGAGCAGTACTTC CASSIAVAGSGEQYF
NA NA TRBJ2-7 TRBV7-2 14 TGTGCCAGCACCCCCACCTCACCGCCTCGCGAGCAGTACTTC CASTPTSPPREQYF
NA NA TRBJ1-2 TRBV30 12 TGTGCCTGGAAAGAGGCCGGGGATGGCTACACCTTC CAWKEAGDGYTF
TRBD1 NA TRBJ1-2 TRBV25-1 13 TGTGCCAGTCTCCCACGACAGGGTTCTGGCTACACCTTC CASLPRQGSGYTF
TRBD2 once TRBJ2-5 TRBV30 15 TGTGCCTGGAACTGGACTAGCGGGAGGGATGAGACCCAGTACTTC CAWNWTSGRDETQYF
NA NA TRBJ1-1 TRBV5-5 15 TGTGCCAGCAGCTTATTTTGGCAGGGCGTCACTGAAGCTTTCTTT CASSLFWQGVTEAFF
NA NA TRBJ1-1 TRBV7-9 11 TGTGCCAGCAGGGAGAACACTGAAGCTTTCTTT CASRENTEAFF
TRBD1 NA TRBJ2-7 TRBV2 16 TGTGCCAGCAGTGGGGTTCGCGGACAGGCTACCTACGAGCAGTACTTC CASSGVRGQATYEQYF
NA few TRBJ1-1 TRBV19 13 TGTGCCAGTATAGCACGTATGAACACTGAAGCTTTCTTT CASIARMNTEAFF
TRBD2 NA TRBJ2-7 TRBV7-2 17 TGTGCCAGCAGCCAACGACTAGCGGGACGAAGCTCCTACGAGCAGTACTTC CASSQRLAGRSSYEQYF
TRBD1 NA TRBJ2-7 TRBV13 16 TGTGCCAGCAGCTTATTTTTCCGGGACAGGGGAGGCGAGCAGTACTTC CASSLFFRDRGGEQYF
NA NA TRBJ2-2 TRBV28 16 TGTGCCAGCAGTTTATTGGGGCAGGCGAACACCGGGGAGCTGTTTTTT CASSLLGQANTGELFF
NA NA TRBJ2-1 TRBV29-1 14 TGCAGCGTTGAAGTGACGGCAGGGAGGAATGAGCAGTTCTTC CSVEVTAGRNEQFF
TRBD1 NA TRBJ1-2 TRBV10-3 15 TGTGCCATCAGCAAGGACAGGGTGCGGGACTATGGCTACACCTTC CAISKDRVRDYGYTF
NA NA TRBJ2-3 TRBV27 16 TGTGCCAGCAGACTCCGGGGGCTCCTCTCCACAGATACGCAGTATTTT CASRLRGLLSTDTQYF
TRBD2 NA TRBJ2-1 TRBV9 16 TGTGCCAGCAGCGAGTTAAGCGGGAGCTCCTACAATGAGCAGTTCTTC CASSELSGSSYNEQFF
NA NA TRBJ2-5 TRBV11-2 13 TGTGCCAGCAGCTTTAGACTTCAAGAGACCCAGTACTTC CASSFRLQETQYF
TRBD1 NA TRBJ2-1 TRBV30 14 TGTGCCTGGAGTACAGGGGTTACGGACAATGAGCAGTTCTTC CAWSTGVTDNEQFF
NA NA TRBJ1-1 TRBV9 13 TGTGCCAGCAGCGGCGGACGGGACACTGAAGCTTTCTTT CASSGGRDTEAFF
NA NA TRBJ1-4 TRBV19 15 TGTGCCAGTAGCCAAATACCGGGACTTGGTGAAAAACTGTTTTTT CASSQIPGLGEKLFF